This T cell receptor beta chain was captured by sequencing in a study of read filtering for tumor transcriptome and immune sequencing. Germline V gene lookup returns CDR1 SGHRS and CDR2 YFSETQ. The CDR3 contains 15 residues. V trimming: 3 bases; J trimming: 4 bases; junction bases outside the gene matches: 7. Ten or more counts support this clonotype. Molecular barcoded adaptors covering alpha/delta and beta/gamma chains were used on roughly 400 ng RNA. TCRdb called the reads again in MiXCR, with one record for every CDR3 protein. Of 100,000 to 150,000 distinct CDR3 sequences in the sample, around 14% were seen once.

The chain couples TRBV5-1 to TRBJ1-1; the match to TRBD1 covers 9 bases. What was sequenced was a population of CD138-negative cells sorted from bone marrow. This clonotype was obtained from a donor older than 35 with multiple myeloma. The CDR3 region is CASSSWTGAPTEAFF. CDR3 coding DNA: TGCGCCAGCAGCTCGTGGACAGGGGCCCCCACTGAAGCTTTCTTT.